These T cell receptor beta chains were read from a single sample in a study of T cell responses to AZD1222 COVID-19 vaccine. Generated by immunoSEQ multiplex PCR, the TCRdb table keeps only in-frame clones and is missing some. The profile shows about 150,000 clones, around 89% of them singletons. The sequencing used peripheral blood, collected on day 0 of AZD1222 vaccination. Receptors originate from an adult in good health. CDR3s include the opening cysteine and the closing phenylalanine or tryptophan. A D gene is named only where the DNA matches it firmly. The size field is filled for only some rows; it gives once, few, many or a size class.

j_call d_call clone_size v_call cdr3_aa cdr3_nt
TRBJ2-7 TRBD2 . TRBV2 CASSEERGNYEQYF TGTGCCAGCAGTGAGGAGCGGGGGAACTACGAGCAGTACTTC
TRBJ2-4 . . TRBV7-2 CASSEQPSKNIQYF TGTGCCAGCAGCGAACAGCCTTCCAAAAACATTCAGTACTTC
TRBJ2-3 TRBD2 . TRBV5-1 CASKTRAGVDTQYF TGCGCCAGCAAAACCCGTGCGGGGGTAGATACGCAGTATTTT
TRBJ1-1 . . TRBV7-9 CASSFSPGGRNTEAFF TGTGCCAGCAGCTTTAGTCCGGGGGGGCGGAACACTGAAGCTTTCTTT
TRBJ1-2 TRBD1 . TRBV4-1 CASSQDQGGYYGYTF TGCGCCAGCAGCCAAGATCAGGGGGGTTACTATGGCTACACCTTC
TRBJ2-5 . few TRBV2 CASERSRMETQYF TGTGCCAGCGAGAGAAGTAGAATGGAGACCCAGTACTTC
TRBJ1-2 . . TRBV15 CATSRALSEGYTF TGTGCCACCAGCAGAGCCCTTTCTGAGGGCTACACCTTC
TRBJ1-2 . . TRBV18 CASSPPTGGGDEDGYTF TGTGCCAGCTCACCACCGACTGGAGGAGGGGACGAGGACGGCTACACCTTC
TRBJ1-3 . . TRBV19 CASGGDQGTGNTIYF TGTGCCAGTGGAGGGGACCAAGGAACAGGAAACACCATATATTTT
TRBJ1-1 . . TRBV6-6 CASSYYSMNTEAFF TGTGCCAGCAGTTATTACAGCATGAACACTGAAGCTTTCTTT
TRBJ1-1 . . TRBV28 CASSFLDRNTEAFF TGTGCCAGCAGTTTTTTGGACAGGAACACTGAAGCTTTCTTT
TRBJ2-2 TRBD2 . TRBV5-4 CASSPIWTSGGASGELFF TGTGCCAGCAGCCCAATTTGGACTAGCGGGGGGGCCTCCGGGGAGCTGTTTTTT
TRBJ1-2 . . TRBV12-3/TRBV12-4 CASTGTALGYTF TGTGCCAGCACCGGGACCGCTCTGGGCTACACCTTC
TRBJ1-2 . . TRBV3-1/TRBV3-2 CASSQAKGPNTF TGTGCCAGCAGCCAAGCAAAGGGGCCCAACACCTTC
TRBJ2-7 . . TRBV27 CASSLKLPLFPSYEQYF TGTGCCAGCAGTTTAAAACTGCCTCTTTTCCCCTCCTACGAGCAGTACTTC
TRBJ1-5 . . TRBV28 CASSLSVLRDQPQHF TGTGCCAGCAGTTTATCGGTCCTACGGGATCAGCCCCAGCATTTT
TRBJ1-2 . . TRBV10-3 CAIRGDTGDYGYTF TGTGCCATCAGGGGGGACACGGGGGACTATGGCTACACCTTC
TRBJ2-7 . . TRBV4-1 CASSQDLGDYEQYF TGCGCCAGCAGCCAAGACCTGGGGGACTACGAGCAGTACTTC
TRBJ2-7 . . TRBV19 CASRPSGTEYEQYF TGTGCCAGTCGACCCTCCGGGACGGAATACGAGCAGTACTTC
TRBJ2-2 TRBD2 . TRBV7-2 CASSLVGLAGGGTGELFF TGTGCCAGCAGCTTAGTGGGTCTAGCGGGGGGCGGTACCGGGGAGCTGTTTTTT
TRBJ1-1 . . TRBV2 CASIKDSPGPEAFF TGTGCCAGCATAAAGGACAGCCCTGGCCCTGAAGCTTTCTTT
TRBJ2-5 TRBD2 . TRBV29-1 CSVKSSGFQETQYF TGCAGCGTTAAGTCTAGCGGATTCCAAGAGACCCAGTACTTC
TRBJ1-1 . . TRBV3-1/TRBV3-2 CASSGKGGVFATEAFF TGTGCCAGCAGCGGGAAGGGAGGAGTCTTTGCCACTGAAGCTTTCTTT
TRBJ2-1 TRBD2 . TRBV7-3 CASSQDSGGSYNEQFF TGTGCCAGCAGTCAGGATAGCGGGGGCTCCTACAATGAGCAGTTCTTC
TRBJ2-7 . once TRBV5-4 CASSFRDQHYEQYF TGTGCCAGCAGCTTCCGGGATCAACACTACGAGCAGTACTTC
TRBJ2-7 . few TRBV6-2/TRBV6-3 CASSYYRYEQYF TGTGCCAGCAGTTACTACCGATACGAGCAGTACTTC
TRBJ2-1 . once TRBV5-1 CASRIGGSGEQFF TGCGCCAGCAGAATCGGTGGGTCGGGTGAGCAGTTCTTC
TRBJ2-2 . once TRBV12-3/TRBV12-4 CASSWDGTGELFF TGTGCCAGCAGCTGGGACGGCACCGGGGAGCTGTTTTTT
TRBJ2-7 TRBD2 . TRBV28 CASRGTTYEQYF TGTGCCAGCAGAGGGACTACCTACGAGCAGTACTTC
TRBJ2-2 TRBD1 . TRBV7-8 CASSLAGGTGVRELFF TGTGCCAGCAGCTTAGCGGGGGGGACAGGGGTACGGGAGCTGTTTTTT
TRBJ2-7 TRBD1 . TRBV7-2 CASSLAGTGAYEQYF TGTGCCAGCAGCTTAGCCGGGACAGGGGCCTACGAGCAGTACTTC
TRBJ1-5 . . TRBV19 CASRQGLQPQHF TGTGCCAGTAGGCAGGGGCTTCAGCCCCAGCATTTT
TRBJ2-1 TRBD1 medium-sized TRBV19 CASSMSDRVSYNEQFF TGTGCCAGTAGTATGTCGGACAGGGTCTCCTACAATGAGCAGTTCTTC
TRBJ2-7 . . TRBV4-1 CASSQDLNSLFTYEQYF TGCGCCAGCAGCCAAGATCTTAACAGCCTTTTTACCTACGAGCAGTACTTC
TRBJ1-3 . . TRBV19 CASSDRQISGNTIYF TGTGCCAGTAGTGACCGACAGATCTCTGGAAACACCATATATTTT
TRBJ1-6 TRBD1 . TRBV19 CASSVWTGDWPLHF TGTGCCAGTAGTGTCTGGACAGGGGATTGGCCCCTCCACTTT
TRBJ2-3 TRBD2 few TRBV6-2/TRBV6-3 CASSRRLAGATTDTQYF TGTGCCAGCAGCCGACGACTAGCGGGGGCCACCACAGATACGCAGTATTTT
TRBJ2-7 . . TRBV5-5 CASSLAQGEQYF TGTGCCAGCAGCTTGGCTCAGGGCGAGCAGTACTTC